A selection of T cell receptor beta chains follows, all from one sample in a study of cytomegalovirus exposure and HLA in healthy donors. Produced via immunoSEQ multiplex PCR; TCRdb's table is partial and in-frame only. The data contain 150,000 to 200,000 clones, 81% of them singletons. The sample taken for sequencing was PBMCs. The receptor set was obtained from a man between 18 and 35 years old in good health and CMV-seronegative. Each CDR3 is given with its conserved first and last residue. D genes are given only for firm matches. Rows may omit the clone size; those that give it use once, few, many or a size class.

NA TRBJ2-7 NA TRBV9 CASSTSGHPSYEQYF TGTGCCAGCAGCACATCGGGACACCCCTCCTACGAGCAGTACTTC
NA TRBJ2-3 NA TRBV7-2 CASSLDYASTDTQYF TGTGCCAGCAGCTTGGACTACGCTAGCACAGATACGCAGTATTTT
few TRBJ2-7 NA TRBV5-1 CASSETLSGPYEQYF TGCGCCAGCTCTGAGACCCTTAGCGGCCCCTACGAGCAGTACTTC
NA TRBJ1-4 TRBD1 TRBV4-2 CASSRSRDRGARPNEKLFF TGTGCCAGCAGCCGCTCCAGGGACAGGGGAGCCCGGCCTAATGAAAAACTGTTTTTT
NA TRBJ1-2 NA TRBV6-5 CASRLDEFYGYTF TGTGCCAGCAGACTAGATGAATTTTATGGCTACACCTTC
NA TRBJ1-2 TRBD1 TRBV5-1 CASSRDRLGNYGYTF TGCGCCAGCAGCAGGGACAGGTTGGGAAACTATGGCTACACCTTC
NA TRBJ2-5 NA TRBV27 CASSLTIKETQYF TGTGCCAGCAGTTTGACAATAAAAGAGACCCAGTACTTC
NA TRBJ1-2 NA TRBV7-2 CASSLAGATGGTPYGYTF TGTGCCAGCAGCTTAGCTGGAGCCACCGGGGGGACACCCTATGGCTACACCTTC
NA TRBJ1-2 NA TRBV9 CASSAPNYGYTF TGTGCCAGCAGCGCCCCGAACTATGGCTACACCTTC
once TRBJ2-5 NA TRBV7-3 CASSFSGRQETQYF TGTGCCAGCAGCTTCAGTGGGAGGCAAGAGACCCAGTACTTC
NA TRBJ1-2 NA TRBV6-6 CASRRTVYGYTF TGTGCCAGCAGGAGGACAGTCTATGGCTACACCTTC
few TRBJ2-7 TRBD2 TRBV18 CASSEQRGAWNEQYF TGTGCCAGCTCCGAACAGCGGGGGGCCTGGAACGAGCAGTACTTC
NA TRBJ2-1 NA TRBV19 CASSISGTYNEQFF TGTGCCAGTAGTATAAGTGGCACATACAATGAGCAGTTCTTC
few TRBJ2-7 NA TRBV5-1 CASSFRGYEQYF TGCGCCAGCAGCTTCAGAGGCTACGAGCAGTACTTC
NA TRBJ2-1 TRBD2 TRBV4-1 CASSQEVGLAGNEQFF TGCGCCAGCAGCCAAGAGGTAGGGCTAGCGGGCAATGAGCAGTTCTTC
NA TRBJ2-7 TRBD2 TRBV30 CAWGTSAKTTYEQYF TGTGCCTGGGGGACTAGCGCTAAGACCACCTACGAGCAGTACTTC
few TRBJ2-1 TRBD1 TRBV7-2 CASSFTGQGRNEQFF TGTGCCAGCAGCTTCACGGGACAGGGGAGGAATGAGCAGTTCTTC
once TRBJ1-6 NA TRBV9 CASSVAPLNSPLHF TGTGCCAGCAGCGTAGCTCCGTTGAATTCACCCCTCCACTTT
NA TRBJ2-7 TRBD2 TRBV7-2 CASSLEWVGLAEQYF TGTGCCAGCAGCTTAGAATGGGTTGGACTAGCGGAGCAGTACTTC
NA TRBJ2-7 TRBD2 TRBV10-3 CAISSGLAGGPIEQYF TGTGCCATCAGTTCGGGACTAGCGGGAGGGCCGATCGAGCAGTACTTC
NA TRBJ2-3 TRBD1 TRBV7-9 CASSPRQGADTQYF TGTGCCAGCAGCCCTCGACAGGGAGCAGATACGCAGTATTTT
NA TRBJ2-7 NA TRBV12-5 CASGPSSFSFYEQYF TGTGCTAGTGGTCCAAGTAGTTTCTCGTTCTACGAGCAGTACTTC
NA TRBJ1-2 NA TRBV2 CASSFRGSSYGYTF TGTGCCAGCAGTTTCAGGGGAAGTTCCTATGGCTACACCTTC
NA TRBJ1-1 NA TRBV9 CASSVAGGRGTEAFF TGTGCCAGCAGCGTAGCGGGGGGGCGGGGTACTGAAGCTTTCTTT
few TRBJ2-2 TRBD2 TRBV5-6 CASSFLAGNTGELFF TGTGCCAGCAGCTTTCTAGCGGGGAACACCGGGGAGCTGTTTTTT
once TRBJ2-5 TRBD2 TRBV10-3 CAISGTSGGARYQETQYF TGTGCCATCAGCGGGACTAGCGGGGGGGCGAGGTACCAAGAGACCCAGTACTTC
NA TRBJ2-1 TRBD2 TRBV13 CASSIGLAGAYEQFF TGTGCCAGCAGCATCGGACTAGCGGGAGCGTATGAGCAGTTCTTC
once TRBJ2-7 NA TRBV15 CATSRGLDSYEQYF TGTGCCACCAGCAGAGGTTTGGACAGTTACGAGCAGTACTTC
NA TRBJ2-5 NA TRBV6-6 CASSYSRPPFEGTQYF TGTGCCAGCAGTTACTCGAGGCCCCCCTTTGAGGGGACCCAGTACTTC
NA TRBJ2-7 TRBD1 TRBV7-2 CASSADRGYYEQYF TGTGCCAGCAGCGCGGACAGGGGGTATTACGAGCAGTACTTC
few TRBJ2-3 NA TRBV5-8 CASSLLSGSQYF TGTGCCAGCAGTCTCCTTAGTGGTTCGCAGTATTTT
NA TRBJ1-2 NA TRBV7-2 CASSPQGSGVGYGYTF TGTGCCAGCAGCCCGCAGGGATCAGGTGTGGGGTATGGCTACACCTTC
NA TRBJ1-5 TRBD1 TRBV19 CASSIEDRADQPQHF TGTGCCAGTAGTATCGAGGACAGGGCAGACCAGCCCCAGCATTTT
NA TRBJ1-4 TRBD1 TRBV2 CASSTDRGSEKLFF TGTGCCAGCAGTACGGACAGGGGGAGTGAAAAACTGTTTTTT
NA TRBJ2-7 TRBD1 TRBV5-4 CASSPGQGSSYEQYF TGTGCCAGCAGCCCTGGACAGGGTAGCTCCTACGAGCAGTACTTC
NA TRBJ2-1 TRBD1 TRBV5-4 CASSLVTGIYNEQFF TGTGCCAGCAGCTTGGTGACAGGGATTTACAATGAGCAGTTCTTC
NA TRBJ1-4 TRBD1 TRBV14 CASSQVSPGTVNEKLFF TGTGCCAGCAGCCAAGTCTCCCCCGGGACAGTTAATGAAAAACTGTTTTTT
NA TRBJ2-2 TRBD2 TRBV27 CASSWEGRKGGGLFF TGTGCCAGCAGTTGGGAGGGCAGGAAGGGAGGTGGGCTGTTTTTT
NA TRBJ2-5 NA TRBV11-2 CASSLRLDLNRETQYF TGTGCCAGCAGCTTAAGACTAGATCTAAATAGAGAGACCCAGTACTTC
NA TRBJ1-3 NA TRBV4-3 CASSQVTGSGMMGTGNTIYF TGCGCCAGCAGCCAAGTTACGGGGAGTGGTATGATGGGGACTGGAAACACCATATATTTT
NA TRBJ2-1 TRBD1 TRBV18 CASSPGTGVNEQFF TGTGCCAGCTCACCCGGGACAGGGGTCAATGAGCAGTTCTTC
NA TRBJ1-1 NA TRBV13 CASSEARGEAFF TGTGCCAGCAGCGAAGCTAGGGGTGAAGCTTTCTTT
NA TRBJ2-3 TRBD2 TRBV9 CASSVRTSIDTQYF TGTGCCAGCAGCGTACGGACTAGCATCGATACGCAGTATTTT
NA TRBJ2-5 NA TRBV28 CAIRDNAQETQYF TGTGCCATTCGGGACAACGCCCAAGAGACCCAGTACTTC
few TRBJ2-7 NA TRBV28 CAISKTGHPKSYEQYF TGTGCCATTTCCAAGACCGGACACCCAAAATCATACGAGCAGTACTTC
NA TRBJ2-2 NA TRBV6-5 CASRRRQEGTGELFF TGTGCCAGCAGACGGCGGCAGGAGGGCACCGGGGAGCTGTTTTTT
NA TRBJ2-3 TRBD1 TRBV10-3 CAILGTGADTQYF TGTGCCATCTTGGGGACAGGGGCAGATACGCAGTATTTT
once TRBJ2-1 TRBD1 TRBV29-1 CSIRTGTTSYNEQFF TGCAGCATCCGGACAGGAACCACCTCCTACAATGAGCAGTTCTTC
NA TRBJ2-7 TRBD1 TRBV4-1 CASSQGGQEIYEQYF TGCGCCAGCAGCCAAGGGGGACAGGAGATCTACGAGCAGTACTTC